Below are 23 T cell receptor beta chains sequenced from a single sample in a study of cytomegalovirus exposure and HLA in healthy donors. The data were produced by immunoSEQ multiplex PCR, yet TCRdb's version contains in-frame clones alone and is incomplete. The sample includes 170,000 or so clones, approximately 83% seen only once; the top ten take around 2.8%. The material sequenced was PBMCs. These TCRs come from a woman younger than 30 in good health and CMV-seropositive.

The chain employs TRBV5-1 and TRBJ1-4, with 7 bases fitting TRBD1. With V trimmed by 6 bases and J by 8 bases, 7 bases remained unmatched. Per the germline V gene, CDR1 is SGHRS and CDR2 is YFSETQ. The CDR3 has 13 amino acids. The DNA for the CDR3 is TGCGCCAGCAAAGGACAGGTGGAGGAAAAACTGTTTTTT. Translating gives CASKGQVEEKLFF.

This chain uses TRBV5-1 with TRBJ2-5; D may be TRBD2 (6 bases). The V gene's germline CDR1 is SGHRS and CDR2 YFSETQ. V was shortened by 4 bases and J by 2 bases, with 15 bases between the two germline ends. The CDR3 runs to 15 residues. The CDR3 DNA reads as TGCGCCAGCAGCCATTCGGCGGGGAGACAAGAGACCCAGTACTTC. Amino acid sequence: CASSHSAGRQETQYF.

This clone was counted a single time. The genes are TRBV6-5 and TRBJ2-1; tentatively, D is TRBD2 (5 bases). V dropped 2 bases and J dropped 9 bases, with 14 bases sitting between them. CDR1 and CDR2 from the germline V gene are MNHEY and SVGAGI. The CDR3 sequence is 14 residues long. This CDR3 is CASSYGLALSEQFF. The CDR3 DNA reads as TGTGCCAGCAGTTACGGGCTAGCTTTAAGTGAGCAGTTCTTC.

The rearrangement links TRBV4-1 to TRBJ1-1; D gene ambiguous. The CDR3 spans 15 residues. The ends were cut back, 1 base at V and 1 base at J, with 10 bases in the middle. From germline, CDR1 is MGHRA and CDR2 YSYEKL. The CDR3 nucleotides read TGCGCCAGCAGCCAAGTTTTGGGCCCGAACACTGAAGCTTTCTTT. Its translation is CASSQVLGPNTEAFF.

The J gene is TRBJ1-1, the V gene TRBV9, with 8 bases lining up with TRBD1. CDR3 length equals 15 residues. Looked up from germline, CDR1 is SGDLS and CDR2 is YYNGEE. The ends lost 0 bases at V and 0 bases at J; junction bases unmatched: 1. CDR3 DNA sequence: TGTGCCAGCAGCGTAGGGACAGGGATGAACACTGAAGCTTTCTTT. Its translation: CASSVGTGMNTEAFF.

This sequence joins TRBV4-1 and TRBJ1-2; D is ambiguous. The V end was cut by 1 base, the J end by 0 bases, with 15 bases between. Germline assignment: CDR1 MGHRA and CDR2 YSYEKL. The CDR3 is 17 residues long. CDR3 residues: CASSQVWSTLANYGYTF. CDR3 DNA sequence: TGCGCCAGCAGCCAAGTCTGGTCCACGTTAGCTAACTATGGCTACACCTTC.

V usage is TRBV19 and J usage is TRBJ1-1; 8 nucleotides align to TRBD1. The CDR3 spans 17 residues. CDR1 is LNHDA, CDR2 SQIVND, per germline (reference sequence). The J segment lost 4 bases and the V segment lost 2 bases, leaving 12 bases of the junction unmatched. The CDR3 reads CASSISPGQGEFTEAFF. As DNA, the CDR3 is TGTGCCAGTAGTATAAGCCCCGGACAGGGAGAATTCACTGAAGCTTTCTTT.

A word on this clone: No conserved phenylalanine or tryptophan is present at the end of the CDR3, so a read error is the likely explanation. It is unclear where the CDR3 begins or ends on the DNA, so no DNA is shown, and the CDR3 is as TCRdb lists it. The chain joins TRBV13 to TRBJ1-2; the D segment call TRBD1 is taken from the table without a DNA check. The CDR3 is 12 residues long, counting both termini. From germline, CDR1 is PRHDT and CDR2 FYEKMQ (reference sequence). The CDR3 protein is CASSSGKDSRLS.

The DNA of the CDR3 is TGTGCCAGCAGCGTAGAACTAGCGGGGGAGTTTGAGCAGTTCTTC. It specifies CASSVELAGEFEQFF. The rearrangement uses TRBV9 and TRBJ2-1; 11 positions match TRBD2. This CDR3 has 15 amino acids. The V gene end was trimmed by 0 bases and the J gene end by 9 bases; junction bases not matched to a gene: 5. In germline, CDR1 is SGDLS, CDR2 YYNGEE.

The V and J genes are TRBV14 and TRBJ1-3; unclear D gene. The CDR3 spans 14 residues. Per the germline V gene, CDR1 is SGHDN and CDR2 is FVKESK. The ends were cut back, 1 base at V and 3 bases at J, with 7 bases in the middle. Here the CDR3 reads CASSQGVSGNTIYF. The CDR3, as DNA: TGTGCCAGCAGCCAAGGTGTTAGTGGAAACACCATATATTTT.

The rearrangement links TRBV21-1 to TRBJ1-3. TRBV21-1 constitutes a pseudogene. The CDR3 sequence is 11 residues long. Here the CDR3 reads CAGRGGNTIYF. CDR3 coding DNA: TGTGCCGGCCGCGGGGGAAACACCATATATTTT.

V usage is TRBV12-2 and J usage is TRBJ2-3; the table's D call, TRBD2, has no DNA check behind it. TRBV12-2 is termed a pseudogene. The CDR3 runs 14 residues. CDR3 sequence (DNA): TGTGCAAGTCGCTTAGCGAGGGCGGGTGATACGCAGTATTTT. As protein: CASRLARAGDTQYF.

The chain couples TRBV5-1 to TRBJ2-5, with TRBD1 matching over 8 bases. Looked up from germline, CDR1 is SGHRS and CDR2 is YFSETQ. V dropped 4 bases and J dropped 4; count of bases not matched to a gene: 3. The CDR3 is 13 amino acids. Here the CDR3 DNA reads TGCGCCAGCAGCCCGGGACAGGCAGAGACCCAGTACTTC. Its protein is CASSPGQAETQYF.

In its sample, this clone was seen once. The chain is built from TRBV7-2 and TRBJ1-1, with 7 bases lining up with TRBD1. CDR1 is SGHTA, CDR2 FQGNSA, per germline. V shed 5 bases and J 0 bases; nucleotides not matched to a gene: 6. CDR3 length equals 15 residues. DNA for the CDR3: TGTGCCAGCAGCAAATACAGGGGACTGAACACTGAAGCTTTCTTT. This gives the protein CASSKYRGLNTEAFF.

Of note for this clone: The same CDR3 is also encoded by other DNA sequences in this sample. The V gene is TRBV18, the J gene TRBJ2-5, with D perhaps matching TRBD1 (5 bases). The V end lost 4 bases, the J end lost 1 base, and 7 bases lay between the germline ends. The CDR3 length is 13 residues. Germline V gives CDR1 KGHSH, CDR2 LQKENI. CDR3: CASSLDIQETQYF. For the CDR3, the DNA is TGTGCCAGCTCACTGGACATCCAAGAGACCCAGTACTTC.

The gene calls are TRBV19 and TRBJ1-5; TRBD1 agrees at 8 bases. The CDR3 extends over 14 amino acids. Per the germline V gene, CDR1 is LNHDA and CDR2 is SQIVND (reference sequence). The ends lost 3 bases at V and 8 bases at J; junction bases unmatched: 6. In DNA, the CDR3 is TGTGCCAGTAGTATCACAGGGGGGAGTAAGCCCCAGCATTTT. Amino acids: CASSITGGSKPQHF.

In regard to this clone: Other DNA sequences within the sample encode an identical CDR3. This rearrangement joins TRBV5-1 to TRBJ2-3; TRBD2 is a possible D gene (5 bases). Germline loops: CDR1 SGHRS, CDR2 YFSETQ. CDR3 length: 14 amino acids. Trimming removed 0 bases from V and 1 base from J, with 6 bases in between. The chain's CDR3 is CASSLEGGTDTQYF. The CDR3 bases are TGCGCCAGCAGCTTGGAGGGAGGCACAGATACGCAGTATTTT.

The chain joins TRBV4-1 to TRBJ1-1; D might be TRBD1 (5 bases). Trimming shortened V by 3 bases and J by 5 bases, and 10 bases separated the two germline ends. The CDR3 consists of 13 residues. Germline CDR1 reads MGHRA; CDR2 reads YSYEKL. CDR3 sequence: CASSHLEGTEAFF. The DNA for the CDR3 is TGCGCCAGCAGCCATTTGGAGGGGACTGAAGCTTTCTTT.

This chain uses TRBV6-6 with TRBJ2-5; no reliable D call. The CDR3 length is 12 residues. Between the trimmed V and J ends, which lost 3 bases and 1 base, there was a span of 3 bases. The germline CDR1 and CDR2 sequences are MNHNY and SVGAGI (reference sequence). DNA for the CDR3: TGTGCCAGCAGTTATATCCAAGAGACCCAGTACTTC. This codes for CASSYIQETQYF.

The chain couples TRBV4-2 to TRBJ2-7; the D gene is possibly TRBD2 (5 bases). Trimming cost V 2 bases and J 4 bases, with 21 bases left between them. There are 17 residues in the CDR3. Per germline, CDR1 LGHNA and CDR2 YNFKEQ. The DNA for the CDR3 is TGTGCCAGCAGCCAACCCGCAAAGCGGTTGCAAGCTTACGAGCAGTACTTC. It codes for CASSQPAKRLQAYEQYF.

This sequence joins TRBV6-1 and TRBJ2-2, with 7 bases fitting TRBD1. V trimming: 0 bases; J trimming: 7 bases; junction bases outside the gene matches: 8. The CDR3 runs 16 residues. Germline CDR1 reads MNHNS; CDR2 reads SASEGT. The chain's CDR3 is CASSEAGQVFSGELFF. CDR3 coding DNA: TGTGCCAGCAGTGAAGCCGGACAGGTTTTTAGCGGGGAGCTGTTTTTT.

The genes are TRBV18 and TRBJ1-1; TRBD1 matches 12 bases. CDR3 length equals 16 residues. Germline CDR1 is KGHSH and CDR2 is LQKENI. Trimming at V came to 6 bases and at J to 5 bases, leaving 10 bases not matched to a gene. The CDR3 nucleotides read TGTGCCAGCTCTTTCGGGACAGGGGGCGCGGGGACTGAAGCTTTCTTT. As protein: CASSFGTGGAGTEAFF.

The genes are TRBV15 and TRBJ1-5; D remains ambiguous. Germline CDR1 and CDR2: LNHNV and YYDKDF (reference sequence). Between the trimmed V and J ends, which lost 4 bases and 6 bases, there was a span of 10 bases. This CDR3 has 13 residues. CDR3 in amino acids: CATSTRGGQPQHF. Here the CDR3 DNA reads TGTGCCACCAGCACACGGGGAGGTCAGCCCCAGCATTTT.